A selection of T cell receptor beta chains follows, all from one sample in a study of T cells after posttransplantation cyclophosphamide. Sequencing used immunoSEQ multiplex PCR; TCRdb keeps in-frame clones, though not all of them. The sample holds about 7,900 clones, and no clone turns up only once. Sequencing was performed on PBMCs, taken after an allogeneic stem cell transplant with post-transplant cyclophosphamide. The receptor set was obtained from a male patient aged 25-45 years who received an allogeneic stem cell transplant from an unrelated donor, was CMV-positive, and had acute and chronic GVHD. Some T cells may have originated in the graft donor. Both conserved end residues are part of each CDR3. The D gene is left open where the match is weak. The size field reads once, few, many, or a class for an expanded clone.

>TRBV4-1|NA|TRBJ1-4|many
TGCGCCAGCACTCGCGGGATTCGAAATGAAAAACTGTTTTTT
CASTRGIRNEKLFF
>TRBV6-1|TRBD1|TRBJ1-1|many
TGTGCCAGCAACGGACAGGGGTTGGCCACTGAAGCTTTCTTT
CASNGQGLATEAFF
>TRBV27|TRBD1|TRBJ2-1|many
TGTGCCAGCAGTTCTCCCGGGACAGGGTTCAATGAGCAGTTCTTC
CASSSPGTGFNEQFF
>TRBV12-3/TRBV12-4|TRBD1|TRBJ2-1|many
TGTGCCAGCAGTCCGACAGGGGCCTACAATGAGCAGTTCTTC
CASSPTGAYNEQFF
>TRBV7-9|NA|TRBJ2-1|medium-sized
TGTGCCAGCAGCCGACCTCGGGGGGCGGGTTACAATGAGCAGTTCTTC
CASSRPRGAGYNEQFF
>TRBV15|TRBD1|TRBJ2-7|many
TGTGCCACCAGCAGCGACAGGGTTCATAGGAGCTCCTACGAGCAGTACTTC
CATSSDRVHRSSYEQYF
>TRBV7-2|TRBD2|TRBJ2-1|many
TGTGCCAGCAGCCTAGGACTAGCGGGATCCGAGCAGTTCTTC
CASSLGLAGSEQFF
>TRBV10-3|TRBD2|TRBJ2-7|medium-sized
TGTGCCATCAGTGAGGCGAGCGGGGGCGCGAACTACGAGCAGTACTTC
CAISEASGGANYEQYF
>TRBV6-5|NA|TRBJ1-5|medium-sized
TGTGCCAGCAGTTACTCGCCCGGTAGCAATCAGCCCCAGCATTTT
CASSYSPGSNQPQHF
>TRBV7-2|NA|TRBJ1-1|many
TGTGCCAGCAGCTCTAGGTCCGCCGCTGAAGCTTTCTTT
CASSSRSAAEAFF
>TRBV6-1|NA|TRBJ2-3|many
TGTGCCAGCAGTGAAGTGGACGGGGTTACAGATACGCAGTATTTT
CASSEVDGVTDTQYF
>TRBV28|TRBD1|TRBJ2-7|many
TGTGCCAGCCTCTCCCCGGGACAGGGAGCGGAGGCGGGGTTC
CASLSPGQGAEAGF
>TRBV19|TRBD1|TRBJ1-2|many
TGTGCCAGTAGGCTAGGATGGACAGGTTTGACGGGCTACACCTTC
CASRLGWTGLTGYTF
>TRBV5-4|TRBD1|TRBJ1-2|many
TGTGCCAGCAGCGGAGGGGGCTTAAACTATGGCTACACCTTC
CASSGGGLNYGYTF